Included here is one TCR beta chain sequence, with context. Its antigen is still unknown. This entry comes from a study of early stage breast cancer tumors. Broader study findings: Comparing each tissue with blood distinguished tumor from normal in most of the 16 patients.

The CDR3 length is 15 residues. V lost 4 bases to trimming and J lost 5 bases; unmatched junction nucleotides: 4. The germline V gene encodes CDR1 SGHKS and CDR2 YYEKEE (reference sequence). Here immunoSEQ multiplex PCR was the method, and the copy in TCRdb shows in-frame clones only, minus some. The sample has 60,000 to 75,000 clones, 65% to 85% seen once. The chain joins TRBV5-5 to TRBJ2-1; 12 bases are shared with TRBD2. The clonotype was recovered from a person between 35 and 49 years old with breast cancer. Sequenced: blood. The CDR3 region has the DNA TGTGCCAGCAGCATCGGACTAGCGGGACACAATGAGCAGTTCTTC. This gives the protein CASSIGLAGHNEQFF.